Listed below are T cell receptor beta chains from one sample, sequenced in a study of radiotherapy plus CTLA-4 blockade in lung cancer. Clones were sequenced by immunoSEQ multiplex PCR, and TCRdb holds only the in-frame ones, with some missing. The sample includes 86,000 or so clones, 60% to 85% of them seen just once. Sample: peripheral blood, taken from a patient treated with radiotherapy plus ipilimumab. All receptors derive from a human donor with non-small cell lung cancer who had a partial response to radiotherapy plus ipilimumab. Some clones in this sample may be carry-over from other donors' samples. CDR3s include the opening cysteine and the closing phenylalanine or tryptophan. D genes are given only for firm matches. Size is stated for part of the rows, as once, few or many counts, or as a class when the clone is expanded.

TRBJ2-7	TRBV7-2	NA	NA	TGTGCCAGCAGCTTAGAACGGGACACCTACGAGCAGTACTTC	CASSLERDTYEQYF
TRBJ2-1	TRBV5-1	NA	NA	TGCGCCAGCCGCCGGGAGTCACTCGAGAATGAGCAGTTCTTC	CASRRESLENEQFF
TRBJ2-1	TRBV19	few	NA	TGTGCCAGTAGTATAGCACGGGTAGCTGTGAATGAGCAGTTCTTC	CASSIARVAVNEQFF
TRBJ2-2	TRBV25-1	NA	TRBD1	TGTGCCAGCGACAGGGGTACCGGGGAGCTGTTTTTT	CASDRGTGELFF
TRBJ1-1	TRBV7-2	few	NA	TGTGCCAGCAGCGACATTATGAACACTGAAGCTTTCTTT	CASSDIMNTEAFF
TRBJ1-5	TRBV4-1	NA	NA	TGCGCCAGCAGCCAGGGATATCCCGGGGGCAATCAGCCCCAGCATTTT	CASSQGYPGGNQPQHF
TRBJ2-5	TRBV6-1	NA	TRBD2	TGTGCCAGCAGAGGGACTACCGAAGAGACCCAGTACTTC	CASRGTTEETQYF
TRBJ2-6	TRBV28	NA	TRBD1	TGTGCCAGCAGTTTCACAGGGACAGCTGGGGCCAACGTCCTGACTTTC	CASSFTGTAGANVLTF
TRBJ1-1	TRBV10-3	NA	NA	TGTGCCATCAGTAGAAACCCAGGGGAAACTGAAGCTTTCTTT	CAISRNPGETEAFF
TRBJ2-7	TRBV5-1	NA	TRBD1	TGCGCCAGCAGACGGGACAGGGGAAGGGGCGAGCAGTACTTC	CASRRDRGRGEQYF
TRBJ2-5	TRBV19	NA	NA	TGTGCCAGTAGTATTAGAATAGGGGCTGAGACCCAGTACTTC	CASSIRIGAETQYF
TRBJ2-7	TRBV4-1	once	TRBD2	TGCGCCAGCAGCCCCCTCCTGACTAGCGGCAGCTCCTACGAGCAGTACTTC	CASSPLLTSGSSYEQYF
TRBJ2-7	TRBV10-1	NA	TRBD1	TGCGCCAGCGGTAAGACAGGGGCCCACGAGCAGTACTTC	CASGKTGAHEQYF
TRBJ1-6	TRBV4-1	NA	NA	TGCGCCAGCAGCCAAGAGGCGGACTCCTATAATTCACCCCTCCACTTT	CASSQEADSYNSPLHF
TRBJ2-3	TRBV19	NA	TRBD1	TGTGCCAGTACGGACAGGGACGCAGATACGCAGTATTTT	CASTDRDADTQYF
TRBJ2-1	TRBV28	NA	TRBD2	TGTGCCAGCAGGGGACTAGCGGGAGGCTCCTACAATGAGCAGTTCTTC	CASRGLAGGSYNEQFF
TRBJ1-3	TRBV13	NA	NA	TGTGCCAGCAGCACAGGGTGGGACTCTGGAAACACCATATATTTT	CASSTGWDSGNTIYF
TRBJ2-6	TRBV5-8	NA	TRBD1	TGTGCCAGCAGCTTGCGGACAGGCCCCTCTGGGGCCAACGTCCTGACTTTC	CASSLRTGPSGANVLTF
TRBJ2-7	TRBV28	NA	TRBD2	TGTGCCAGCAGTTTCCCTACTAGCGGGAGGTACGAGCAGTACTTC	CASSFPTSGRYEQYF
TRBJ1-6	TRBV5-4	NA	TRBD1	TGTGCCAGCAGCCGAGACAGGGATAATTCACCCCTCCACTTT	CASSRDRDNSPLHF
TRBJ1-2	TRBV20-1	NA	NA	TGCAGTGTCAGTCCGAGAGGAGGCTACACCTTC	CSVSPRGGYTF
TRBJ1-1	TRBV28	NA	NA	TGTGCCAGCAGTGTCACCGGGAAGAACACTGAAGCTTTCTTT	CASSVTGKNTEAFF
TRBJ1-5	TRBV6-6	few	TRBD1	TGTGCCAGCAGGGAATCGGACAGGTCAAATCAGCCCCAGCATTTT	CASRESDRSNQPQHF
TRBJ2-7	TRBV7-2	NA	TRBD2	TGTGCCAGCACCGTCAGCGGGGGGGCCTACGAGCAGTACTTC	CASTVSGGAYEQYF
TRBJ2-4	TRBV6-1	NA	NA	TGTGCCAGCATTTCGGCAGAAAGGAGGAACATTCAGTACTTC	CASISAERRNIQYF
TRBJ2-5	TRBV10-1	NA	TRBD2	TGCGCCAGCAGTGAGGGACTAGCGGACCAAGAGACCCAGTACTTC	CASSEGLADQETQYF
TRBJ1-1	TRBV4-2	NA	TRBD1	TGTGCCAGCAGCCAAGATCAGGACAGGGTAGCTTTCTTT	CASSQDQDRVAFF
TRBJ1-5	TRBV5-8	NA	NA	TGTGCCAGCAGCTTCCCCAGGGTCGGGAATCAGCCCCAGCATTTT	CASSFPRVGNQPQHF
TRBJ2-3	TRBV7-8	NA	TRBD1	TGTGCCAGCAGCTTAGTTGGGACAGGGGGCACAGATACGCAGTATTTT	CASSLVGTGGTDTQYF
TRBJ2-1	TRBV28	NA	TRBD2	TGTGCCAGCAGTGGTCCACCCATACTAGCGGGAGGGAGCGATGAGCAGTTCTTC	CASSGPPILAGGSDEQFF
TRBJ2-7	TRBV6-5	NA	NA	TGTGCCAGCAGCCACACTACCTACGAGCAGTACTTC	CASSHTTYEQYF
TRBJ2-7	TRBV5-6	NA	TRBD1	TGTGCCAGCAGCACAGTAGACAGGGGGACTTCCTACGAGCAGTACTTC	CASSTVDRGTSYEQYF
TRBJ1-1	TRBV30	few	NA	TGTGCCTGGAGTCTACCGCGAAGAGAAGCTTTCTTT	CAWSLPRREAFF